The entry below describes one TCR beta chain. Its antigen is unidentified. This sample was included in a study of cytomegalovirus exposure and HLA in healthy donors. Primers: 60 Vbeta forward and 13 Jbeta reverse. Sequenced by immunoSEQ multiplex PCR; TCRdb stores in-frame clones only, minus some. Of over 150,000 clones in the sample, 80% were seen once. The study, taken as a whole, reports: A list of more than 150 TCR beta chains associated with cytomegalovirus was given.

Germline CDR1 is MNHEY and CDR2 is SVGAGI. There are 15 residues in the CDR3. V trimming: 6 bases; J trimming: 7 bases; junction bases outside the gene matches: 7. Sequenced material: PBMCs. This TCR was recovered from a man between 25 and 39 years old in good health and CMV-seropositive. The gene calls are TRBV6-5 and TRBJ2-1; 12 bases are a match to TRBD1. CDR3 protein: CASRVGQGARNEQFF. The CDR3 bases are TGTGCCAGCAGGGTGGGACAGGGGGCTAGGAATGAGCAGTTCTTC.